This T cell receptor (beta chain) was sequenced during a study of Tregs in tolerant kidney transplant recipients. This CDR3 is 16 amino acids long. Germline values: CDR1 SGHTA, CDR2 FQGNSA. J was trimmed by 5 bases and V by 3 bases; bases with no gene match: 9. Unstimulated Tregs (CD4+CD25+CD127-) and CD4+CD25- non-Tregs were sorted from PBMCs. This clone came up once. This table comes from immunoSEQ multiplex PCR, and its TCRdb copy is limited to in-frame clones, with some not included. The sample lists over 85,000 clones, 90% to 95% seen once, with approximately 0.5% in the top ten. This TCR was sampled from a human donor who received a combined kidney and bone marrow transplant. The chain joins TRBV7-2 to TRBJ2-5, with 10 bases aligning to TRBD2. The material was CD4+ T cells from blood, obtained before the transplant. The CDR3 sequence: CASSFLASGGGETQYF. DNA for the CDR3: TGTGCCAGCAGCTTTTTGGCTAGCGGGGGCGGGGAGACCCAGTACTTC.